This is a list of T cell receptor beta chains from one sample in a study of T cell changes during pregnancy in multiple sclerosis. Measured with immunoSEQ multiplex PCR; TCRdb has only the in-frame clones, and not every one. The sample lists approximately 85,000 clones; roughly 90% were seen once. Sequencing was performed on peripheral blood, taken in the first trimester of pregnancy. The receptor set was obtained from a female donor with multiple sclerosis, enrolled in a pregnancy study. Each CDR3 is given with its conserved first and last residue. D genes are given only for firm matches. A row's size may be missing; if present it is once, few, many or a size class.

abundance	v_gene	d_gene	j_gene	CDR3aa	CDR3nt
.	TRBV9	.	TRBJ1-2	CASSRPSRGNNGYTF	TGTGCCAGCAGCCGCCCAAGCAGGGGAAATAATGGCTACACCTTC
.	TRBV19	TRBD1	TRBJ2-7	CASSIGDRDYEQYF	TGTGCCAGTAGTATTGGGGACAGGGACTACGAGCAGTACTTC
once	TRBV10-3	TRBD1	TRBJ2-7	CAIRAGQGRREQYF	TGTGCCATCAGAGCGGGACAGGGCAGGAGGGAGCAGTACTTC
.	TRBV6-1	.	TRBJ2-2	CASRREDRTGELFF	TGTGCCAGCAGGAGGGAGGATCGCACCGGGGAGCTGTTTTTT
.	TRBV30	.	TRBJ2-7	CAWGAMAGLEQYF	TGTGCCTGGGGGGCAATGGCAGGCCTAGAGCAGTACTTC
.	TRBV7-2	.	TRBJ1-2	CASNLPYGGGYTF	TGTGCCAGCAACCTCCCGTACGGGGGTGGCTACACCTTC
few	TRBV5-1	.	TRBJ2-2	CASSLETGNTGELFF	TGCGCCAGCAGCCTGGAAACAGGGAACACCGGGGAGCTGTTTTTT
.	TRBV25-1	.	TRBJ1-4	CASSEITPGRGEKLFF	TGTGCCAGCAGTGAAATAACGCCAGGTCGGGGTGAAAAACTGTTTTTT
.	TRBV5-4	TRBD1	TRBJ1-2	CASSPRDRVYGYTF	TGTGCCAGCAGCCCGCGGGACAGGGTTTATGGCTACACCTTC
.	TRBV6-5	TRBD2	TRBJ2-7	CASSGGTSGSYEQYF	TGTGCCAGCTCTGGCGGGACTAGCGGGTCATACGAGCAGTACTTC
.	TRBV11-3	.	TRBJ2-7	CASSSGGENEQYF	TGTGCCAGCAGCTCAGGAGGGGAAAACGAGCAGTACTTC
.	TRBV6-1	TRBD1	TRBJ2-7	CASSDPRDRDYEQYF	TGTGCCAGCAGTGACCCCCGGGACAGGGACTACGAGCAGTACTTC
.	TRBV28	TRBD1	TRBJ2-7	CASRLASGTGDLYEQYF	TGTGCCAGCAGGTTAGCATCCGGGACAGGGGATCTTTACGAGCAGTACTTC
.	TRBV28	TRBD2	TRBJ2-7	CASIPLGLAGDPYEQYF	TGTGCCAGCATCCCACTCGGACTAGCGGGAGACCCCTACGAGCAGTACTTC
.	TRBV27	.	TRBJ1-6	CASSLSSGHYNSPLHF	TGTGCCAGCAGTTTATCTTCGGGACATTATAATTCACCCCTCCACTTT
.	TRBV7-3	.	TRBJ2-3	CASSLTKRKTSTDTQYF	TGTGCCAGCAGCTTAACGAAGCGGAAGACTAGCACAGATACGCAGTATTTT